Following are 20 T cell receptor beta chains from one sample sequenced in a study of T cells expressing NK-cell markers. With the 5' RACE reads reprocessed, TCRdb shows one record per CDR3 protein and no DNA. The repertoire shows about 390,000 distinct CDR3 sequences; the top ten hold about 10%. Sequenced material: blood T cells: a sorted CD56 or NKG2C T cell subset, CD4+ or CD8+ T cells, or bulk PBMC T cells (not recorded which). All receptors derive from a woman in her 50s in good health.

The chain couples TRBV3-1 to TRBJ1-2; lacking DNA, the TRBD1 call made by TCRdb goes unchecked. The CDR3 consists of 15 residues. The germline V gene encodes CDR1 LGHDT and CDR2 YNNKEL (reference sequence). This CDR3 reads CASSQDPGTAYGYTF. Drawing the rest from reference TRBV3-1 and TRBJ1-2, the complete variable domain is DTAVSQTPKYLVTQMGNDKSIKCEQNLGHDTMYWYKQDSKKFLKIMFSYNNKELIINETVPNRFSPKSPDKAHLNLHINSLELGDSAVYFCASSQDPGTAYGYTFGSGTRLTVV.

The V and J genes are TRBV5-1 and TRBJ2-2; TCRdb lists TRBD1, though no DNA is available to test this call. Per germline, CDR1 SGHRS and CDR2 YFSETQ. The CDR3 runs to 15 residues. CDR3 in amino acids: CASSSSQVRVRELFF.

The V gene is TRBV24-1, the J gene TRBJ1-2; TCRdb's assignment of TRBD1 cannot be checked, as there is no DNA. This CDR3 is 14 amino acids long. The germline gives CDR1 KGHDR, CDR2 SFDVKD. The CDR3 loop is CATSDSDSSYGYTF.

The V gene is TRBV20-1, the J gene TRBJ2-5; TCRdb calls TRBD1, which cannot be checked without DNA. Germline V gene data show CDR1 as DFQATT and CDR2 as SNEGSKA (reference sequence). The CDR3 runs to 13 residues. CDR3 in amino acids: CSARGTIEKTQYF.

The chain couples TRBV9 to TRBJ2-1. Per germline, CDR1 SGDLS and CDR2 YYNGEE. The CDR3 runs to 11 residues. The CDR3 is CASSVASEQFF. The full variable domain, its missing parts supplied by reference TRBV9 and TRBJ2-1, is DSGVTQTPKHLITATGQRVTLRCSPRSGDLSVYWYQQSLDQGLQFLIQYYNGEERAKGNILERFSAQQFPDLHSELNLSSLELGDSALYFCASSVASEQFFGPGTRLTVL.

The chain employs TRBV5-1 and TRBJ2-2; the D gene TCRdb calls, TRBD2, cannot be checked with no DNA. Per the germline V gene, CDR1 is SGHRS and CDR2 is YFSETQ. The CDR3 runs 16 residues. CDR3 region: CASSRAAGANTGELFF.

J is TRBJ1-3 and V is TRBV12-5; the TRBD1 assignment by TCRdb is unverifiable without DNA. The germline V gene encodes CDR1 LGHNT and CDR2 FRNRAP. The CDR3 loop spans 15 amino acids. The CDR3 reads CASGSPRGPGNTIYF. Using reference TRBV12-5 and TRBJ1-3 for the parts outside the CDR3, the full variable domain is DARVTQTPRHKVTEMGQEVTMRCQPILGHNTVFWYRQTMMQGLELLAYFRNRAPLDDSGMPKDRFSAEMPDATLATLKIQPSEPRDSAVYFCASGSPRGPGNTIYFGEGSWLTVV.

V and J are TRBV7-9 and TRBJ2-7. CDR1 SEHNR and CDR2 FQNEAQ come from the germline V gene (reference sequence). This CDR3 has 15 amino acids. CDR3 loop: CASSHRMGLDYEQYF.

The chain joins TRBV7-9 to TRBJ2-7. Germline assignment: CDR1 SEHNR and CDR2 FQNEAQ (reference sequence). CDR3 length: 15 amino acids. CDR3: CASSSSASESHEQYF.

V and J are TRBV6-6 and TRBJ2-4; the D call from TCRdb, TRBD1, cannot be confirmed without DNA. The CDR3 is made up of 14 amino acids. Looked up from germline, CDR1 is MNHNY and CDR2 is SVGAGI (reference sequence). The CDR3 sequence is CASREQGAKNIQYF.

The rearrangement joins TRBV7-2 to TRBJ2-7; TCRdb lists TRBD1, though no DNA is available to test this call. This CDR3 has 14 residues. From germline, CDR1 is SGHTA and CDR2 FQGNSA. Here the CDR3 reads CASSRISGANEQYF.

The chain uses TRBV18 and TRBJ2-1; TCRdb's D call of TRBD2 is untestable without DNA. The CDR3 extends over 17 amino acids. Germline V gene sequence: CDR1 KGHSH, CDR2 LQKENI. The CDR3 is CASSPGLAGEAYNEQFF.

J is TRBJ2-3 and V is TRBV24-1; TCRdb returns TRBD1, unconfirmable since there is no DNA. This CDR3 is built from 16 residues. The V gene's germline CDR1 is KGHDR and CDR2 SFDVKD. CDR3 residues: CATSDSRTGMPDTQYF.

This chain uses TRBV15 with TRBJ2-1; the D gene TCRdb calls, TRBD2, cannot be checked with no DNA. The CDR3 extends over 13 amino acids. The germline V gene has CDR1 LNHNV and CDR2 YYDKDF (reference sequence). CDR3 protein: CATGGRGHDEQFF.

V is TRBV12-3 or TRBV12-4 and J is TRBJ2-4; the D gene TCRdb calls, TRBD1, cannot be checked with no DNA. The CDR3 runs to 13 residues. CDR3 sequence reads: CASSLSGFSIQYF.

This chain connects TRBV29-1 to TRBJ1-1; TCRdb lists TRBD1, though no DNA is available to test this call. This CDR3 is built from 12 residues. The V gene's germline CDR1 is SQVTM and CDR2 ANQGSEA. The CDR3 region is CSVAGGYTEAFF.

This chain joins TRBV20-1 and TRBJ2-1. The CDR3 loop spans 14 amino acids. CDR1 and CDR2 from the germline V gene are DFQATT and SNEGSKA (reference sequence). The CDR3 protein is CSARTTSSYNEQFF.

The V gene is TRBV13, the J gene TRBJ2-1; the D call from TCRdb, TRBD2, cannot be confirmed without DNA. Germline loops: CDR1 PRHDT, CDR2 FYEKMQ (reference sequence). The CDR3 length is 13 residues. The CDR3 reads CASSLTNYNEQFF.

The rearrangement uses TRBV7-2 and TRBJ2-7; TCRdb's D call, TRBD1, is unchecked because there is no DNA. The germline gives CDR1 SGHTA, CDR2 FQGNSA. The CDR3 has 15 residues. CDR3 residues: CASSSAGTEQYEQYF. The variable domain in full, with the rest retrieved from reference TRBV7-2 and TRBJ2-7, is GAGVSQSPSNKVTEKGKDVELRCDPISGHTALYWYRQSLGQGLEFLIYFQGNSAPDKSGLPSDRFSAERTGGSVSTLTIQRTQQEDSAVYLCASSSAGTEQYEQYFGPGTRLTVT.

CDR3 loop: CASSPSPLGSYEQYF. This chain uses TRBV5-1 with TRBJ2-7; TCRdb proposes TRBD1, but this gene call is untestable without DNA. Germline V gene lookup returns CDR1 SGHRS and CDR2 YFSETQ. This CDR3 spans 15 amino acids.